Following are 24 T cell receptor beta chains from one sample sequenced in a study of T cell responses to AZD1222 COVID-19 vaccine. Profiling relied on immunoSEQ multiplex PCR, and the TCRdb table lists in-frame clones only, not all of them. Seen here are around 150,000 clones, 90% observed once, and the top ten hold approximately 6.3%. This material consisted of peripheral blood, taken 28 days after the second AZD1222 dose. The receptors were sampled from an adult who received the AZD1222 COVID-19 vaccine.

The gene calls are TRBV5-1 and TRBJ1-2; D perhaps matches TRBD1 (6 bases). Trimming removed 0 bases at V and 2 bases at J, with 11 bases between. This CDR3 is 15 amino acids long. The germline gives CDR1 SGHRS, CDR2 YFSETQ. The CDR3 bases are TGCGCCAGCAGCTTGGCCCCAGGGGTAAACTATGGCTACACCTTC. It is translated as CASSLAPGVNYGYTF.

J is TRBJ1-6 and V is TRBV14; D gene uncertain. Germline CDR1 is SGHDN and CDR2 is FVKESK. The V gene lost 1 base and the J gene lost 9 bases, with 13 bases spanning the gap. This CDR3 has 15 amino acids. The CDR3 sequence: CASSQVLAMFSPLHF. The CDR3 DNA sequence: TGTGCCAGCAGCCAAGTGCTGGCAATGTTTTCACCCCTCCACTTT.

The chain employs TRBV7-9 and TRBJ2-5, with D possibly matching TRBD1 (5 bases). The CDR3 is 12 amino acids. The germline V gene has CDR1 SEHNR and CDR2 FQNEAQ (reference sequence). Trimming took 5 bases from V and 5 from J, leaving 9 bases between them. The CDR3, as DNA: TGTGCCAGCAGCGGAAAGGGGGAGACCCAGTACTTC. It translates to CASSGKGETQYF.

This clone has only a few counts. The chain links TRBV18 to TRBJ1-3, with 9 bases matching TRBD1. The junction had 3 bases not matched to a gene; V was cut back by 3 bases and J by 3 bases. CDR3 size: 15 residues. Germline CDR1 and CDR2: KGHSH and LQKENI. This CDR3 is CASSPGQGGGNTIYF. The DNA of the CDR3 is TGTGCCAGCTCACCGGGACAGGGAGGTGGAAACACCATATATTTT.

This clone was seen a single time. The V and J genes are TRBV18 and TRBJ2-7; 7 bases agree with TRBD1. This CDR3 contains 14 residues. V was clipped by 6 bases and J by 7 bases; unmatched bases: 12. Per germline, CDR1 KGHSH and CDR2 LQKENI. CDR3 in amino acids: CASSPTGLDREQYF. The DNA of the CDR3 is TGTGCCAGCTCCCCCACAGGGTTGGACAGGGAGCAGTACTTC.

The chain has TRBV6-5 and TRBJ1-2; D is perhaps TRBD1 (6 bases). This CDR3 has 12 amino acids. V lost 6 bases and J 8 bases, leaving 13 bases between the germline ends. Looked up from germline, CDR1 is MNHEY and CDR2 is SVGAGI. CDR3: CASRPPTGGYTF. CDR3 DNA: TGTGCCAGCAGACCACCCACAGGGGGCTACACCTTC.

The gene calls are TRBV7-6 and TRBJ1-2; weak D call: TRBD1 (6 bases). Germline-derived CDR1 and CDR2 are SGHVS and FNYEAQ. This CDR3 contains 15 residues. V was cut by 5 bases and J by 2 bases, with 15 bases left in between. CDR3: CASSPHARGNYGYTF. The CDR3 nucleotides are TGTGCCAGCAGCCCCCACGCCAGGGGCAACTATGGCTACACCTTC.

V and J are TRBV6-5 and TRBJ2-7; TRBD2 agrees at 14 bases. The V gene end was trimmed by 6 bases and the J gene end by 3 bases; junction bases not matched to a gene: 4. Germline CDR1 MNHEY, CDR2 SVGAGI. The CDR3 has 15 amino acids. CDR3 protein: CASSQGTSGSYEQYF. In DNA, the CDR3 is TGTGCCAGCAGCCAAGGGACTAGCGGGAGCTACGAGCAGTACTTC.

The chain recombines TRBV6-8 with TRBJ2-5, with 14 nucleotides matching TRBD2. CDR1 and CDR2 from the germline V gene are MNHGY and SAAAGT. This CDR3 is built from 14 residues. Trimming at V came to 5 bases and at J to 7 bases, leaving 3 bases not matched to a gene. The CDR3 sequence is CASSRGLAGGTQYF. DNA of the CDR3: TGTGCCAGCAGTAGAGGACTAGCGGGGGGGACCCAGTACTTC.

Only one count was recorded for this clone. The chain combines TRBV6-2 or TRBV6-3 with TRBJ1-1; 7 nucleotides align to TRBD1. CDR1 and CDR2 from the germline V gene are MNHEY and SVGEGT. Germline trimming cut 8 bases from V and 3 bases from J; bases unmatched to any gene: 15. The CDR3 is 16 residues long. CDR3 in amino acids: CASRPQGGSADTEAFF. Written as DNA, the CDR3 is TGTGCCAGCCGCCCCCAGGGGGGGTCCGCGGACACTGAAGCTTTCTTT.

The J gene is TRBJ2-1, the V gene TRBV28, with TRBD1 matching 9 bases. V gave up 7 bases and J gave up 14 bases; unmatched junction bases: 15. The CDR3 is 14 residues long. Germline values: CDR1 MDHEN, CDR2 SYDVKM. The CDR3 bases are TGTGCCAGCACCCCCAATGCTCTCAGGGACAGGGAGTTCTTC. Its translation is CASTPNALRDREFF.

The rearrangement uses TRBV28 and TRBJ1-3; D not resolved. The V gene's germline CDR1 is MDHEN and CDR2 SYDVKM. Trimming took 5 bases from V and 0 from J, leaving 11 bases between them. The CDR3 runs to 15 residues. CDR3 in amino acids: CASSQPLSSGNTIYF. Here the CDR3 DNA reads TGTGCCAGCAGTCAACCCCTGAGCTCTGGAAACACCATATATTTT.

The rearrangement uses TRBV7-9 and TRBJ2-1, with TRBD2 as a possible D gene (6 bases). V gave up 6 bases and J gave up 12 bases, with 24 bases separating them. The germline V gene encodes CDR1 SEHNR and CDR2 FQNEAQ (reference sequence). The CDR3 totals 15 residues. CDR3 region: CASSVGTWGVAPQFF. CDR3 nucleotide sequence: TGTGCCAGCAGTGTCGGGACTTGGGGAGTCGCGCCGCAGTTCTTC.

The rearrangement links TRBV18 to TRBJ2-1; TRBD1 matches 9 bases. Looked up from germline, CDR1 is KGHSH and CDR2 is LQKENI. This CDR3 is built from 15 residues. Germline trimming cut 6 bases from V and 8 bases from J; bases unmatched to any gene: 11. The CDR3 spells CASSAAGQGIDEQFF. For the CDR3, the DNA is TGTGCCAGCTCGGCTGCGGGACAGGGTATTGATGAGCAGTTCTTC.

V gene TRBV5-4 combines with J gene TRBJ2-1; TRBD2 aligns across 11 bases. Unmatched junction bases numbered 3, after V lost 5 bases and J lost 5 bases. Germline loops: CDR1 SGHNT, CDR2 YYREEE (reference sequence). The CDR3 runs 14 residues. The CDR3 loop reads CASSAGLADNEQFF. Written as DNA, the CDR3 is TGTGCCAGCAGTGCGGGACTAGCGGACAATGAGCAGTTCTTC.

The CDR3 region has the DNA TGTGCCACCAGGTATCAGGTAGCGAACACTGAAGCTTTCTTT. Translating gives CATRYQVANTEAFF. This sequence joins TRBV10-3 and TRBJ1-1; D unclear. Trimming removed 10 bases from V and 1 base from J, with 16 bases in between. The germline gives CDR1 ENHRY, CDR2 SYGVKD. The CDR3 sequence is 14 residues long.

V and J are TRBV6-5 and TRBJ1-1; D remains ambiguous. Germline CDR1 and CDR2: MNHEY and SVGAGI. Trimming took 6 bases from V and 4 from J, leaving 6 bases between them. This CDR3 has 11 residues. The CDR3 loop reads CASRRGTEAFF. The CDR3 DNA reads as TGTGCCAGCAGGCGAGGCACTGAAGCTTTCTTT.

This clone turned up a few times. This rearrangement joins TRBV30 to TRBJ1-3; tentatively, D is TRBD1 (5 bases). Germline lookup yields CDR1 GTSNPN and CDR2 SVGIG (reference sequence). There are 15 residues in the CDR3. V dropped 0 bases and J dropped 7 bases, with 16 bases sitting between them. The chain's CDR3 is CAWSVTHLWGNTIYF. For the CDR3, the DNA is TGTGCCTGGAGTGTAACCCACTTATGGGGGAACACCATATATTTT.

The rearrangement links TRBV4-1 to TRBJ1-4; D possibly corresponds to TRBD1 (5 bases). Trimming removed 1 base from V and 0 bases from J, with 12 bases in between. The CDR3 has 17 amino acids. From germline, CDR1 is MGHRA and CDR2 YSYEKL. DNA of the CDR3: TGCGCCAGCAGCCAAGTGCGGGGCTTGTCAACTAATGAAAAACTGTTTTTT. Protein: CASSQVRGLSTNEKLFF.

The table lists this clone with a count of one. The chain employs TRBV28 and TRBJ2-7, with D possibly matching TRBD1 (6 bases). The germline gives CDR1 MDHEN, CDR2 SYDVKM. The V gene lost 5 bases and the J gene lost 4 bases, with 21 bases spanning the gap. This CDR3 has 16 residues. CDR3 coding DNA: TGTGCCAGCAGTCTCGACAGGTCCCAGGGGTTGTACGAGCAGTACTTC. Its protein product is CASSLDRSQGLYEQYF. The variable domain in full, completed from reference TRBV28 and TRBJ2-7, reads DVKVTQSSRYLVKRTGEKVFLECVQDMDHENMFWYRQDPGLGLRLIYFSYDVKMKEKGDIPEGYSVSREKKERFSLILESASTNQTSMYLCASSLDRSQGLYEQYFGPGTRLTVT.

The V and J genes are TRBV30 and TRBJ1-1, with D maybe TRBD1 (5 bases). Germline V gene data show CDR1 as GTSNPN and CDR2 as SVGIG (reference sequence). Trimming stripped 5 bases from V and 1 base from J, with 11 bases between. The CDR3 contains 13 residues. CDR3 loop: CAWSTTANTEAFF. CDR3 DNA: TGTGCCTGGTCCACGACAGCGAACACTGAAGCTTTCTTT.

CDR3 residues: CASSESTANNEQFF. The CDR3 nucleotides are TGCGCCAGCAGTGAGTCGACGGCGAACAATGAGCAGTTCTTC. This chain joins TRBV10-1 and TRBJ2-1; D call uncertain. The length of the CDR3 is 14 residues. Trimming stripped 0 bases from V and 5 bases from J, with 8 bases between. Germline lookup yields CDR1 WNHNN and CDR2 SYGVQD (reference sequence).

J is TRBJ1-4 and V is TRBV19; TRBD1 matches 7 bases. Germline CDR1 LNHDA, CDR2 SQIVND (reference sequence). The CDR3 runs 17 residues. With V trimmed by 4 bases and J by 0 bases, 8 bases remained unmatched. This CDR3 reads CASSRGGQGATNEKLFF. CDR3 DNA: TGTGCCAGTAGTAGAGGGGGCCAGGGAGCAACTAATGAAAAACTGTTTTTT.

The gene calls are TRBV5-5 and TRBJ1-4; 7 positions agree with TRBD1. After removal of 4 bases from V and 8 bases from J, the junction contained 11 bases not matched to a gene. This CDR3 contains 15 residues. Looked up from germline, CDR1 is SGHKS and CDR2 is YYEKEE (reference sequence). The CDR3 sequence: CASSPEGQLREKLFF. CDR3 nucleotides: TGTGCCAGCAGCCCGGAGGGACAGCTCCGGGAAAAACTGTTTTTT.